This T cell receptor (beta chain) was recorded in a study of T cells in Graves' hyperthyroidism and ophthalmopathy. This clonotype has at least ten counts. The junction and the germline gene differ at one end; a read error may be behind it. Uncontrolled infection, other autoimmune disease, pregnancy or lactation barred patients from enrollment. Amplification yielded TCR beta CDR3 regions, with RNA transcripts as the source. A set of HTBI primers served as the primers for a first-round RT-PCR of the TCR CDR3. TCRdb fed the multiplex PCR reads into MiXCR, producing one record per CDR3 protein. The sample gives nearly 250,000 distinct CDR3 sequences, 24% of which show up once; roughly 40% is in the top ten. Germline CDR1 SQVTM, CDR2 ANQGSEA. The CDR3 loop spans 12 amino acids.

This rearrangement joins TRBV29-1 to TRBJ2-7; D might be TRBD2 (6 bases). This clonotype was sampled from a woman aged 40 to 49 with Graves' ophthalmopathy. Sequencing used blood. The CDR3 protein is CAGQKSSYEQYF. As DNA, the CDR3 is TGTGCGGGGCAGAAGTCTTCCTACGAGCAGTACTTC.